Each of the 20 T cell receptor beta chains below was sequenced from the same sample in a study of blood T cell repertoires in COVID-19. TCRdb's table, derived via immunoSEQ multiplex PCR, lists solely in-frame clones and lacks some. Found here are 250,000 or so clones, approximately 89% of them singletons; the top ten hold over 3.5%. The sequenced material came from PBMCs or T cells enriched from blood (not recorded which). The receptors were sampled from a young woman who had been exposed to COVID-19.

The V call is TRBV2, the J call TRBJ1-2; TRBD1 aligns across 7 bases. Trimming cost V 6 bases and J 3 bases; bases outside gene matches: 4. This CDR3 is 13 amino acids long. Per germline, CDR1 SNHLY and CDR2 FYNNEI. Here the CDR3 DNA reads TGTGCCAGCAGCATGGGACAGCACTATGGCTACACCTTC. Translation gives CASSMGQHYGYTF. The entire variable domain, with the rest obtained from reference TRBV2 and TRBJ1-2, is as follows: EPEVTQTPSHQVTQMGQEVILRCVPISNHLYFYWYRQILGQKVEFLVSFYNNEISEKSEIFDDQFSVERPDGSNFTLKIRSTKLEDSAMYFCASSMGQHYGYTFGSGTRLTVV.

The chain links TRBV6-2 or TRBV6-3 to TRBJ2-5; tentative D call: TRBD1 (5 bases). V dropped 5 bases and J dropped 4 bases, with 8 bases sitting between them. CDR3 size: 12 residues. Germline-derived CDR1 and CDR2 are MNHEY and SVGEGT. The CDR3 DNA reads TGTGCCAGCAGTAGGGGATTAGAGACCCAGTACTTC. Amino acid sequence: CASSRGLETQYF.

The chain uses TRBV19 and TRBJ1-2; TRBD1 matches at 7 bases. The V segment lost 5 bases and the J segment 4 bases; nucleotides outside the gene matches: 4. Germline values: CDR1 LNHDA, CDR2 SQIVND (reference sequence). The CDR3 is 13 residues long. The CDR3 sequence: CASSGDSGYGYTF. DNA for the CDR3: TGTGCCAGTAGTGGGGACAGCGGCTATGGCTACACCTTC.

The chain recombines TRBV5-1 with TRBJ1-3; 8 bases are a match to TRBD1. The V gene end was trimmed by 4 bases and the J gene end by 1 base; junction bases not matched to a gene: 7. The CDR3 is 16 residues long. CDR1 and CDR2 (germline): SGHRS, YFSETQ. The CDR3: CASSHGQGASGNTIYF. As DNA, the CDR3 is TGCGCCAGCAGCCACGGACAGGGTGCTTCTGGAAACACCATATATTTT.

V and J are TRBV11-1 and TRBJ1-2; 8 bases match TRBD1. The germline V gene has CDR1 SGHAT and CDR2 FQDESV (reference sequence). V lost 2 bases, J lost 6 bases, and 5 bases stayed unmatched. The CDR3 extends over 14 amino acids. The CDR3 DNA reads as TGTGCCAGCAGCTTAAGGACAGGGATGAATGGCTACACCTTC. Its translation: CASSLRTGMNGYTF.

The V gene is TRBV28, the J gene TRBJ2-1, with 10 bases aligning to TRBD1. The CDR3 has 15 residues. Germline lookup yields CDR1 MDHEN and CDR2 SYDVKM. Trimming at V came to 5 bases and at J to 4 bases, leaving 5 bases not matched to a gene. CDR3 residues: CASSPGTGVYNEQFF. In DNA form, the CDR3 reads TGTGCCAGCAGTCCCGGGACAGGGGTTTACAATGAGCAGTTCTTC.

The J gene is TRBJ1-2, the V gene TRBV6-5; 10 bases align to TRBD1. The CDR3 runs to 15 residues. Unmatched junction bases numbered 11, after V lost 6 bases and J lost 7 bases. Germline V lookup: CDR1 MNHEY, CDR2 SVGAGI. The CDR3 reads CASRTPTGGRLGYTF. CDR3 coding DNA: TGTGCCAGCAGGACACCGACAGGGGGCCGTCTTGGCTACACCTTC.

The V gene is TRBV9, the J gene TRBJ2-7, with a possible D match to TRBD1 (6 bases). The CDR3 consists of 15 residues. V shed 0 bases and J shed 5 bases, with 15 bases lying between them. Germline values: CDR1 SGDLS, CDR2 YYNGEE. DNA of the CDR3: TGTGCCAGCAGCGTAGCTACAACAGGGTACCACGAGCAGTACTTC. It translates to CASSVATTGYHEQYF.

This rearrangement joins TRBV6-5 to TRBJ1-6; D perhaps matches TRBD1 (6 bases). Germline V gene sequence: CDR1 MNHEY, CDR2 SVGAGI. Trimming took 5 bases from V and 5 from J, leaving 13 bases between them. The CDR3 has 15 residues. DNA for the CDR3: TGTGCCAGCAGTCTTAACGACAGGAATAATTCACCCCTCCACTTT. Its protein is CASSLNDRNNSPLHF.

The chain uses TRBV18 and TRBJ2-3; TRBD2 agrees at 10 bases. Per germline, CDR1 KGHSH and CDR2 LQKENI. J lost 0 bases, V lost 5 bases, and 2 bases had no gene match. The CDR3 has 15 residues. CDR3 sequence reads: CASSKREGSTDTQYF. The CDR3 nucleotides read TGTGCCAGCTCAAAGCGGGAGGGAAGCACAGATACGCAGTATTTT.

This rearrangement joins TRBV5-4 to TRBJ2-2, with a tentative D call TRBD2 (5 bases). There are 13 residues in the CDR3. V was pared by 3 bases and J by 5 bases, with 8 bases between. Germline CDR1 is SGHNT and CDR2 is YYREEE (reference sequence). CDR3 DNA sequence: TGTGCCAGCAGCTCCTCGGGGACCGGGGAGCTGTTTTTT. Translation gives CASSSSGTGELFF.

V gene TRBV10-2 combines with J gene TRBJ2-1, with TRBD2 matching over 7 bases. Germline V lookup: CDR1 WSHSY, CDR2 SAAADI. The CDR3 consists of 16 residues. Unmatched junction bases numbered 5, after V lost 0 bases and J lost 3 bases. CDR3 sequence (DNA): TGCGCCAGCAGTGAGTCCCAGCGGGATGACTACAATGAGCAGTTCTTC. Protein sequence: CASSESQRDDYNEQFF.

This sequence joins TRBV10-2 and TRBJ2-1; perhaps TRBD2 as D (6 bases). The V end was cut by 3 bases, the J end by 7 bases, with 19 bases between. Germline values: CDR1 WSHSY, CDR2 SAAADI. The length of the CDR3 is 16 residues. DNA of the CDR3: TGCGCCAGCAGTGAAGGAGGGGCTAGGGTGCGGAATGAGCAGTTCTTC. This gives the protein CASSEGGARVRNEQFF.

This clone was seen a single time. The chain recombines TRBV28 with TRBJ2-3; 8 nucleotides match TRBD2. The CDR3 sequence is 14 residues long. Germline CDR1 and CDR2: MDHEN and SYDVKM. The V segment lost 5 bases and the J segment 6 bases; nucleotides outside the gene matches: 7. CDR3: CASSQSGSKDTQYF. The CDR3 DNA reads TGTGCCAGCAGTCAGAGCGGGAGTAAGGATACGCAGTATTTT.

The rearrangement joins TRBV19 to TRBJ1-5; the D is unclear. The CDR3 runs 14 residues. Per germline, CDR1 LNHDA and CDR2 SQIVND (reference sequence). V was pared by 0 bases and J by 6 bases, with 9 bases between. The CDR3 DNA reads TGTGCCAGTAGTATAGAGGGAGAACCTCAGCCCCAGCATTTT. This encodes CASSIEGEPQPQHF.

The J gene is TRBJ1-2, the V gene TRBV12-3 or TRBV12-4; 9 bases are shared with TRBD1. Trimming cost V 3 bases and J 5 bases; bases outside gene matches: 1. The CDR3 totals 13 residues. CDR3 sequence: CASSFDRGYGYTF. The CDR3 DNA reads TGTGCCAGCAGTTTCGACAGGGGGTATGGCTACACCTTC.

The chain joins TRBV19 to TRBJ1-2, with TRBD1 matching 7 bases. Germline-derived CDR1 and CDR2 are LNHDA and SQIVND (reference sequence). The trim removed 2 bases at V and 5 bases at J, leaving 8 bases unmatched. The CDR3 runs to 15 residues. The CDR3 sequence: CASSITAGQRYGYTF. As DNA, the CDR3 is TGTGCCAGTAGTATAACTGCGGGACAGAGGTATGGCTACACCTTC. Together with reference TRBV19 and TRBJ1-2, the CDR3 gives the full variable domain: DGGITQSPKYLFRKEGQNVTLSCEQNLNHDAMYWYRQDPGQGLRLIYYSQIVNDFQKGDIAEGYSVSREKKESFPLTVTSAQKNPTAFYLCASSITAGQRYGYTFGSGTRLTVV.

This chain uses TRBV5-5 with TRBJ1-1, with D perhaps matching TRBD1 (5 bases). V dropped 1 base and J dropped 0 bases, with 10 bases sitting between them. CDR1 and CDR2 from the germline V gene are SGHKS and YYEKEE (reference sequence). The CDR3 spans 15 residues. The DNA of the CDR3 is TGTGCCAGCAGCTTGAGGGGAGGCCTGAACACTGAAGCTTTCTTT. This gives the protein CASSLRGGLNTEAFF.

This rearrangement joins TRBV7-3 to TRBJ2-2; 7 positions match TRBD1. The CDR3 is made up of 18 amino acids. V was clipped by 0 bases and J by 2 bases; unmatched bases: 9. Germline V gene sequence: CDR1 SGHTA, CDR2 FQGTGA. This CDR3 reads CASSLTPWTGINTGELFF. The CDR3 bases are TGTGCCAGCAGCTTAACGCCATGGACAGGTATCAACACCGGGGAGCTGTTTTTT. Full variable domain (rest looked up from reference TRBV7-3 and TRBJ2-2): GAGVSQTPSNKVTEKGKYVELRCDPISGHTALYWYRQSLGQGPEFLIYFQGTGAADDSGLPNDRFFAVRPEGSVSTLKIQRTERGDSAVYLCASSLTPWTGINTGELFFGEGSRLTVL.

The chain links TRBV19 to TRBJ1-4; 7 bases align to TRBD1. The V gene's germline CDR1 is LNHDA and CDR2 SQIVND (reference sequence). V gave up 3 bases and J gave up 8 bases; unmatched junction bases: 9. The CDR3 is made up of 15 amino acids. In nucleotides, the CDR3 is TGTGCCAGTAGTATGTGGAACAGGGGAAACGAAAAACTGTTTTTT. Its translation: CASSMWNRGNEKLFF.